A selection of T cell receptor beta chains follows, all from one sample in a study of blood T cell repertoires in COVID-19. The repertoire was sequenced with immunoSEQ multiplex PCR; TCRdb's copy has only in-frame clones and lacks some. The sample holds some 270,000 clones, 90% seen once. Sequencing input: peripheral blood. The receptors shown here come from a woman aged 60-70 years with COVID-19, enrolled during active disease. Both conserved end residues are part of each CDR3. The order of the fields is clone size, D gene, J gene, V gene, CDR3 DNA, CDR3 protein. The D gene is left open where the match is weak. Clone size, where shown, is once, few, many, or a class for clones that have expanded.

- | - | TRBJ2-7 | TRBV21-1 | TGTGCCAGTCGTAGTTGCGCGGGGGGGGGACCCGAAGACTACGAGCAGTACTTC | CASRSCAGGGPEDYEQYF
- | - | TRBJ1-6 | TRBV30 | TGTGCCTGGACACAGTCTAATTCACCCCTCCACTTT | CAWTQSNSPLHF
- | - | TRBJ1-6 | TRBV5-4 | TGTGCCAGCAGCTCAACAGGGTTCCGGAATTCACCCCTCCACTTT | CASSSTGFRNSPLHF
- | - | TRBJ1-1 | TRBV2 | TGTGCCAGCAGGGAGGGTGCCCCTCACACTGAAGCTTTCTTT | CASREGAPHTEAFF
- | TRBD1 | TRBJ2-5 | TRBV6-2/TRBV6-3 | TGTGCCAGCAGTTACGATATCACAGGGGGGAAAGAGACCCAGTACTTC | CASSYDITGGKETQYF
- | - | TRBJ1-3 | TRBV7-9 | TGTGCCAGCAGCTTGATGGCCTCTGGAAACACCATATATTTT | CASSLMASGNTIYF
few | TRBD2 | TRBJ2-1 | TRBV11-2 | TGTGCCAGCAGCTTAGGGCTTGGGGGGGACAATGAGCAGTTCTTC | CASSLGLGGDNEQFF
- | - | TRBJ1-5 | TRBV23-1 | TGCGCCAGCAGTCTGGGCCGAAATTATAGCAATCAGCCCCAGCATTTT | CASSLGRNYSNQPQHF
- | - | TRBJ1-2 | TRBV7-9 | TGTGCCAGCAGCTTACCAGGGGATGGCTACACCTTC | CASSLPGDGYTF
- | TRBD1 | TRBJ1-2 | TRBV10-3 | TGTGCCATCGGGGGCCCGGACAGGCCGGGCTACACCTTC | CAIGGPDRPGYTF
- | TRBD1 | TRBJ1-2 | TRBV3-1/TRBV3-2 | TGTGCCAGCAGCCCGGGACAGGGGAGCTACACCTTC | CASSPGQGSYTF
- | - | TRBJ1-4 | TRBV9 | TGTGCCAGCAGCGTGGGACAACGATCCTTTGAAAAACTGTTTTTT | CASSVGQRSFEKLFF
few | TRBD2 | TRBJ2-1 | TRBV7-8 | TGTGCCAGCAGCCGAGCCGGGCGGGGGGGCGATGAGCAGTTCTTC | CASSRAGRGGDEQFF
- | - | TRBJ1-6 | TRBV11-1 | TGTGCCAGCAGCCTGGGCCCCGATAATTCACCCCTCCACTTT | CASSLGPDNSPLHF
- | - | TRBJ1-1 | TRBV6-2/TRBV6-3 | TGTGCCAGCAGCCAGAGACGGGGTGCCACTGAAGCTTTCTTT | CASSQRRGATEAFF
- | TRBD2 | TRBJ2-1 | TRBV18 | TGTGCCAGCTCACCACGCACTAGCGGGGGGGCCAATGAGCAGTTCTTC | CASSPRTSGGANEQFF
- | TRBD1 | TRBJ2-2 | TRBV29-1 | TGCAGCGTTGCGGACAGGGAAGGGAACACCGGGGAGCTGTTTTTT | CSVADREGNTGELFF
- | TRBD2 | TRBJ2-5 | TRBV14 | TGTGCCAGCAGCCTGGGACTAGCGGGGGTAAAGTACTTC | CASSLGLAGVKYF